The source of this TCR beta chain is a study of T cell responses to AZD1222 COVID-19 vaccine (dated by TCRdb to 2020 to 2023). Study-level background: TCR sequencing was performed for 233 trial participants, of whom 200 to 210 were given two doses of AZD1222 and some 26 were given two doses of MenACWY control vaccine. Enrollment into the trials was organized by age into subgroups of 18-55, 56-69 and 70-plus years, and those subgroups contained roughly 150, 30 and 60 TCR-sequenced participants, respectively. Overall study results and their limits: The vaccine-associated CD4 TCRs covered the entire spike protein, and the dominant responses fell in regions 160-218 and 743-854. Reportedly, close to half of the unique spike-specific TCRs recognized epitopes lying outside the regions that are mutated in the B.1.351 and B.1.1.7 variants. Participants were mostly white British, with more females than males. The authors suggested clonal diversity may have been underestimated. After two AZD1222 doses, both the breadth and the depth of spike-specific TCRs were significantly higher than at day 0 and than in MenACWY recipients. No day 14 peak-response samples were available, so repertoires were characterized only after the peak T cell response. Conclusions about previously exposed vaccinees are limited, since just five or six AZD1222 recipients were seropositive for SARS-CoV-2 at baseline. The 56-69-year group was small, and its depth increase did not reach significance, likely because of low power.

From the cysteine through the phenylalanine, the CDR3 covers 15 amino acids. Only CDR3 DNA is held: 45 bases, read in frame from base 1. Reading the germline V gene gives CDR1 MNHEY and CDR2 SVGAGI. The germline V end is reduced by 1 base and the J end by 7 bases; junction bases left unmatched: 3. The time point label on this specimen signifies: about 28 days (+/-7) after the second vaccine dose. Because spike-specific TCR depth and breadth did not differ between the two schedules, AZD1222 recipients who got a second dose at roughly 4 weeks were pooled with those who got a second dose at roughly 12 weeks. The vaccinee samples were drawn from two UK trials, COV001 and COV002, one of which was a single-blind randomized controlled phase 2/3 trial testing AZD1222 (ChAdOx1 nCoV-19) in healthy adults. For TCRbeta chain sequencing, PBMC samples were collected from trial participants at day 0 and at day 28 after the second dose.

The CDR3 regions of human TCRbeta chains were analyzed by immunosequencing. The study's own analysis went as follows. Repertoire TCRs were matched against a reference library of SARS-CoV-2-specific TCRs generated with the MIRA antigen-specificity platform. Breadth was defined as the fraction of unique TCRs that were SARS-CoV-2-associated. Depth was defined as the fraction of total T cells that were SARS-CoV-2-associated. Each spike-specific TCR was assigned to its reactive spike region and to a CD4 or CD8 class using the MIRA data. Log10-transformed breadth and depth values were compared by one-way ANOVA with Sidak's multiple comparisons tests. The clones in this table, taken by TCRdb from immuneACCESS, are in-frame only. Not every clone is retained; where verified, under half of the shortfall comes from an unresolved V gene, and the cause of the rest is unknown. The DNA was the basis for D and trimming; V, J and clone size are from that table. Present in this sample are roughly 150,000 clones, 85% to 95% of which were seen just once. In total, the top ten clones hold about 1.6% of the sample.

Comments on this clone: There is no known antigen for this receptor. Per-base qualities were not stored, and no clone one base away is much larger.

The chain uses TRBV6-5 and TRBJ2-2, and 10 junctional nucleotides match TRBD1. The sample here was peripheral blood, taken 28 days after the second AZD1222 dose. This TCR derives from an adult who received the AZD1222 COVID-19 vaccine. In nucleotides, the sequence is TGTGCCAGCAGTTACTTGGGACAGGGGTTCGGGGAGCTGTTTTTT. Its amino acids are CASSYLGQGFGELFF.